The following is a TCR beta chain sequence with its context. The antigen remains unidentified. V lost 0 bases and J 10 bases, leaving 4 bases between the germline ends. Germline CDR1 is SNHLY and CDR2 is FYNNEI. The CDR3 is 12 residues long. It was with random hexamers that roughly 0.45 to 1 ug RNA was reverse transcribed. Amplification of TCR beta CDR3 was carried out by immunoSEQ multiplex PCR, which covered 54 Vbeta and 13 Jbeta segments. MiXCR was run by TCRdb on the immunoSEQ multiplex PCR reads, yielding one entry per CDR3 protein. Of about 130,000 distinct CDR3 sequences in the sample, 85% to 95% were seen once. The entry originates in a study of CD8 T cells in Susac syndrome. The study, taken as a whole, reports: It was acknowledged in the study that its TCR sequencing and HLA analysis involved a relatively small number of individuals.

Material: CD8+ T cells from PBMCs. This chain joins TRBV2 and TRBJ1-6; D is ambiguous. This receptor was identified in a human donor with multiple sclerosis. CDR3 sequence (DNA): TGTGCCAGCAGTGAAGCGCTGTCACCCCTCCACTTT. Protein product: CASSEALSPLHF.